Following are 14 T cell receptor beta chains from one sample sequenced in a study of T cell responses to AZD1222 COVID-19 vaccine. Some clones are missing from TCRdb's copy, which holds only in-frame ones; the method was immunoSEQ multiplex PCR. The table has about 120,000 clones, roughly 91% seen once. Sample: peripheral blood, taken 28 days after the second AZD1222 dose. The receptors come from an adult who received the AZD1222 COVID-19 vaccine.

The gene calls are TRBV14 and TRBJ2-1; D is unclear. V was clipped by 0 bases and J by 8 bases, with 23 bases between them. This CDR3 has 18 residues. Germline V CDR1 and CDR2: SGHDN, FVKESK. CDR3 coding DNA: TGTGCCAGCAGCCAAGATTTGGGTCGCGGACCTTACTCGGATGAGCAGTTCTTC. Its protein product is CASSQDLGRGPYSDEQFF.

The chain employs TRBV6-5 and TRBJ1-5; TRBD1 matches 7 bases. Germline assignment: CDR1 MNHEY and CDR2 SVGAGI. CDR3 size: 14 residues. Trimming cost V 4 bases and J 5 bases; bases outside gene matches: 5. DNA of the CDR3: TGTGCCAGCAGTTCGACAGGGACCCATCAGCCCCAGCATTTT. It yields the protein CASSSTGTHQPQHF.

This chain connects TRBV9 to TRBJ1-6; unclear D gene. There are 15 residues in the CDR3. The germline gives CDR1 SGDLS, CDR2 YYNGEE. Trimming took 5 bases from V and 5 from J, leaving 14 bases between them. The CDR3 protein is CASRKISFDNSPLHF. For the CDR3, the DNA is TGTGCCAGCAGGAAAATCAGCTTCGATAATTCACCCCTCCACTTT.

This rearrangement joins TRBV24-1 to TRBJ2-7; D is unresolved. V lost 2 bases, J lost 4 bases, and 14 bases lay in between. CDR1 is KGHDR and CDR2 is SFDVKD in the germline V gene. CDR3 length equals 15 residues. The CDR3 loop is CATSDSGSRPYEQYF. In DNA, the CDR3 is TGTGCCACCAGTGATTCGGGCAGCCGCCCTTACGAGCAGTACTTC.

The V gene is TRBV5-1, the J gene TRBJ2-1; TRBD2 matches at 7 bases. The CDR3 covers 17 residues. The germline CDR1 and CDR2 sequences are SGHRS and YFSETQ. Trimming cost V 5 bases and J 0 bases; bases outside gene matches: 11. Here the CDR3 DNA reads TGCGCCAGCAGGCCCGGTCCTAGCGGTTTCTCCTACAATGAGCAGTTCTTC. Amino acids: CASRPGPSGFSYNEQFF.

The CDR3 here is CASSIDYTGAETQYF. Written as DNA, the CDR3 is TGTGCCAGTAGTATAGATTATACCGGAGCGGAGACCCAGTACTTC. The chain recombines TRBV19 with TRBJ2-5; no clear D. Trimming stripped 0 bases from V and 5 bases from J, with 13 bases between. The CDR3 loop spans 15 amino acids. The germline gives CDR1 LNHDA, CDR2 SQIVND (reference sequence).

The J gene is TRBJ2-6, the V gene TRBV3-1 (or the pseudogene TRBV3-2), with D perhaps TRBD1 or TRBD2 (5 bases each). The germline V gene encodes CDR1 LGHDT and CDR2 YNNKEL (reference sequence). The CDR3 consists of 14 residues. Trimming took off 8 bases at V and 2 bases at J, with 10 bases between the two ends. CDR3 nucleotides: TGTGCCAGCCAGATGGGGGCTGGGGCCAACGTCCTGACTTTC. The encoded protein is CASQMGAGANVLTF.

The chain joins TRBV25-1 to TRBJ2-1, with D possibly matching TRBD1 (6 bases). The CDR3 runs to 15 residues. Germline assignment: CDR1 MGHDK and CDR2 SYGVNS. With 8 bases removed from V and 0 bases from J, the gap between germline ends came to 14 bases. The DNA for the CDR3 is TGTGCCAGCGGTGGACAGTCAAGCTCCTACAATGAGCAGTTCTTC. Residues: CASGGQSSSYNEQFF. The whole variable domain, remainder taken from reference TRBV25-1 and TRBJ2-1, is EADIYQTPRYLVIGTGKKITLECSQTMGHDKMYWYQQDPGMELHLIHYSYGVNSTEKGDLSSESTVSRIRTEHFPLTLESARPSHTSQYLCASGGQSSSYNEQFFGPGTRLTVL.

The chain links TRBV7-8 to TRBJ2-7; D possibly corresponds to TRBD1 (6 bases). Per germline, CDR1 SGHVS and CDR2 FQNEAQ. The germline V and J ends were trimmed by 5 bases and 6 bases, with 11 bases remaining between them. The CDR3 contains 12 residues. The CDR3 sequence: CASSRDMGEQYF. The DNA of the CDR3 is TGTGCCAGCAGCCGGGACATGGGCGAGCAGTACTTC.

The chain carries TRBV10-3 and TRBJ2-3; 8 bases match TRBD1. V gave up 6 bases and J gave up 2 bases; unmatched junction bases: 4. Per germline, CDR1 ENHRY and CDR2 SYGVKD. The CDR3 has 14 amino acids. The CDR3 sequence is CAIRTGDFTDTQYF. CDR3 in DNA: TGTGCCATCAGGACAGGGGACTTCACAGATACGCAGTATTTT.

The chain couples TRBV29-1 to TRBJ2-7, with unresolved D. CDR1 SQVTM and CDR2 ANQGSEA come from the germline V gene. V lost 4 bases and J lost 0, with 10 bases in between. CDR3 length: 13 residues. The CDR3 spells CSVASVYSYEQYF. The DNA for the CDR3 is TGCAGCGTTGCCTCGGTATACTCCTACGAGCAGTACTTC.

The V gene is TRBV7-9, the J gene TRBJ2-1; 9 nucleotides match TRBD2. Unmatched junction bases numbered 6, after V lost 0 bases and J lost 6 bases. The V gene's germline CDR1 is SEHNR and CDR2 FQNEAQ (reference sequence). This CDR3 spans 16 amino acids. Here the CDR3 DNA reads TGTGCCAGCAGCTTAGCTAGCGGGAGATTGGGCAATGAGCAGTTCTTC. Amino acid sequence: CASSLASGRLGNEQFF.

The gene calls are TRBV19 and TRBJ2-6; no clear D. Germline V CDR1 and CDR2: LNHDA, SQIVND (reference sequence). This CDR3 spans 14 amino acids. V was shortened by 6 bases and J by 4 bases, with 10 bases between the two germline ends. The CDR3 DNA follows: TGTGCCAGTAGGGCAGTGCAGGGGGCCAACGTCCTGACTTTC. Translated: CASRAVQGANVLTF.

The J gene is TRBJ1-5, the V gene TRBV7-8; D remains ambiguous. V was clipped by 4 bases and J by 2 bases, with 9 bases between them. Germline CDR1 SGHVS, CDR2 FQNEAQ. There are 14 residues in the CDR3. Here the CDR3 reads CASSSFIGNQPQHF. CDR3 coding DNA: TGTGCCAGCAGCTCCTTCATAGGCAATCAGCCCCAGCATTTT.